This T cell receptor (beta chain) was recovered during a study of shared clonotypes between healthy human individuals. Overall study: The composition of the donors was a couple of women and a few men aged 18 to 49. General study results and limits: Generation of non-shared clonotypes was less probable than generation of clonotypes shared by all four donors. It was observed that roughly 5% of naive CD4 clonotypes were shared across four donors.

CDR3 size: 14 residues. Germline V CDR1 and CDR2: MNHEY, SMNVEV (reference sequence). Trimming pared 0 bases from V and 6 bases from J, leaving 9 bases between. For this clone: The antigen is undetermined.

Naive CD8 cells were CD45RO-negative, positively selected for CCR7, excluding terminally differentiated effector memory CD45RA+ cells. The repertoire was sequenced with immunoSEQ multiplex PCR; TCRdb's copy has only in-frame clones and lacks some. This repertoire shows roughly 890,000 clones, 92% found once; its top ten account for around 24%. This clonotype originated in a man between 25 and 39 years old in good health. What was sequenced was naive CD8+ T cells sorted from blood. The gene calls are TRBV27 and TRBJ1-5; no firm D call. In DNA, the CDR3 is TGTGCCAGCAGTTTATCAGGGCCCGTTCAGCCCCAGCATTTT. Protein: CASSLSGPVQPQHF.